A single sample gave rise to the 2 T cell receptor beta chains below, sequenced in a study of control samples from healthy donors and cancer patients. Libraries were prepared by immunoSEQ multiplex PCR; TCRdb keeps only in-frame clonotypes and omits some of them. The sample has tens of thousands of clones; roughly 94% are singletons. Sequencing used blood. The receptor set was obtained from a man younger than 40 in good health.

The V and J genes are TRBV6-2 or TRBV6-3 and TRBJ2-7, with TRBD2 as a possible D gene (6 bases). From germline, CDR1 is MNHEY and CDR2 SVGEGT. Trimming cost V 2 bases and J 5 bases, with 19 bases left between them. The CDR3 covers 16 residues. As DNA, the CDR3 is TGTGCCAGCAGTTACGTGGGGGGAACGCTTTCGGACGAGCAGTACTTC. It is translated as CASSYVGGTLSDEQYF.

The CDR3 bases are TGTGCCAGCAGTTACGGGACACGTGGAGATACGCAGTATTTT. Amino acid sequence: CASSYGTRGDTQYF. The rearrangement uses TRBV6-2 or TRBV6-3 and TRBJ2-3; D may be TRBD1 (6 bases). From germline, CDR1 is MNHEY and CDR2 SVGEGT. The CDR3 contains 14 residues. V lost 2 bases and J lost 5, with 11 bases in between.